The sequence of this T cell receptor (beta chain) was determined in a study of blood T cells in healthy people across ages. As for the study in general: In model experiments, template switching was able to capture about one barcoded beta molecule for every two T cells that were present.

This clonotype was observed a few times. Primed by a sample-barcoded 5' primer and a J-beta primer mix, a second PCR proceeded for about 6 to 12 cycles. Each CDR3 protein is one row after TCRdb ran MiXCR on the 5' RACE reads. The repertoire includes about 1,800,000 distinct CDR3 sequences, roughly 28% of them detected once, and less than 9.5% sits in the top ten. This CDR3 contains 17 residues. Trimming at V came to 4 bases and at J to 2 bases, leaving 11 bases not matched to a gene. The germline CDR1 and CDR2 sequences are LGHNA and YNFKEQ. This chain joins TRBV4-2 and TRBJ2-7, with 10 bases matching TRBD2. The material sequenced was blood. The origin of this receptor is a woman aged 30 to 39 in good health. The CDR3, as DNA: TGTGCCAGCAGCCCAATCAACGGACTAGCGGCAACCTACGAGCAGTACTTC. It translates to CASSPINGLAATYEQYF.